The 13 T cell receptor beta chains presented below share a single source sample, sequenced in a study of T cell repertoires in cytomegalovirus infection. In TCRdb, the reads were re-called with MiXCR into one record per CDR3 protein. This table holds 600,000 to 800,000 distinct CDR3 sequences, approximately 24% found once. Input material: CD8+ T cells from PBMCs. The receptor set was obtained from a human donor in good health (CMV status not recorded). Some clones in this sample may be carry-over from other donors' samples.

The chain carries TRBV12-5 and TRBJ1-1; D gene unclear. This CDR3 spans 11 amino acids. Germline lookup yields CDR1 LGHNT and CDR2 FRNRAP. V lost 7 bases, J lost 7 bases, and 10 bases lay in between. CDR3 nucleotide sequence: TGTGCTAGTGTTGAGGCGGGTGAAGCTTTCTTT. This sequence encodes CASVEAGEAFF.

This clonotype was picked up a small number of times. The junction departs from germline at one end; a sequencing error may be responsible. The chain has TRBV29-1 and TRBJ2-1; no definite D call. The germline gives CDR1 SQVTM, CDR2 ANQGSEA. The CDR3 length is 10 residues. CDR3 residues: CSVEGNGQFF. DNA of the CDR3: TGCAGCGTTGAGGGGAATGGGCAGTTCTTC.

The gene calls are TRBV7-9 and TRBJ1-2; 10 nucleotides match TRBD1. The germline gives CDR1 SEHNR, CDR2 FQNEAQ (reference sequence). CDR3 length: 16 residues. V shed 2 bases and J 8 bases; nucleotides not matched to a gene: 11. The CDR3 region has the DNA TGTGCCAGCAGCTTACCGGGACAGGGGACCGATGGAGGCTACACCTTC. It codes for CASSLPGQGTDGGYTF.

This clonotype was observed a handful of times. The genes are TRBV28 and TRBJ2-6; D gene ambiguous. The germline gives CDR1 MDHEN, CDR2 SYDVKM. The CDR3 extends over 11 amino acids. V shed 8 bases and J shed 4 bases, with 3 bases lying between them. CDR3 in DNA: TGTGCCAGCCTGGGGGCCAACGTCCTGACTTTC. This gives the protein CASLGANVLTF.

This clonotype was detected many times. This rearrangement joins TRBV27 to TRBJ1-1, with 7 bases aligning to TRBD1. Trimming at V came to 4 bases and at J to 1 base, leaving 3 bases not matched to a gene. The CDR3 length is 14 residues. CDR1 and CDR2 (germline): MNHEY, SMNVEV (reference sequence). CDR3 nucleotide sequence: TGTGCCAGCAGTTCAAGACAGGGGAACACTGAAGCTTTCTTT. Translation: CASSSRQGNTEAFF.

V usage is TRBV19 and J usage is TRBJ2-1; 9 bases line up with TRBD1. There are 15 residues in the CDR3. Germline V CDR1 and CDR2: LNHDA, SQIVND (reference sequence). Trimming cost V 3 bases and J 9 bases; bases outside gene matches: 9. The CDR3 coding sequence is TGTGCCAGTAGTATTCAGGACAGGGGACGAGGTGAGCAGTTCTTC. The encoded protein is CASSIQDRGRGEQFF.

Points on this clonotype: A much larger clone differs from this one at a single base, so this may be a read error. CDR3 residues: CASSRGVGGAYNEQFF. The CDR3 nucleotides read TGTGCCAGCAGCCGAGGGGTCGGGGGGGCCTACAATGAGCAGTTCTTC. The gene calls are TRBV7-2 and TRBJ2-1; 8 nucleotides line up with TRBD2. The V gene's germline CDR1 is SGHTA and CDR2 FQGNSA. CDR3 length equals 16 residues. The J segment lost 2 bases and the V segment lost 5 bases, leaving 8 bases of the junction unmatched.

This clonotype was observed a handful of times. The genes are TRBV28 and TRBJ2-7, with no clear D. V was cut by 2 bases and J by 3 bases, with 17 bases left in between. The CDR3 covers 16 residues. Germline V CDR1 and CDR2: MDHEN, SYDVKM. The CDR3 DNA reads TGTGCCAGCAGTTTACGTGGGGAATCGGTTGACTACGAGCAGTACGTC. This gives the protein CASSLRGESVDYEQYV.

The table lists this clonotype with a few counts. The chain carries TRBV20-1 and TRBJ2-3; D is ambiguous. Germline V gene data show CDR1 as DFQATT and CDR2 as SNEGSKA (reference sequence). This CDR3 comprises 14 residues. The V gene lost 7 bases and the J gene lost 4 bases, with 18 bases spanning the gap. CDR3 region: CSGLPRQVADTQYF. CDR3 nucleotides: TGCAGTGGTCTTCCCCGGCAAGTGGCAGATACGCAGTATTTT.

This clonotype occurred a few times. This chain's CDR3 is CASRVHEEGGQETQYF. The CDR3 coding sequence is TGTGCCAGCAGGGTACACGAAGAGGGGGGCCAAGAGACCCAGTACTTC. The chain combines TRBV28 with TRBJ2-5, with D perhaps TRBD1 or TRBD2 (6 bases each). Trimming stripped 6 bases from V and 1 base from J, with 18 bases between. CDR1 and CDR2 from the germline V gene are MDHEN and SYDVKM. This CDR3 comprises 16 residues.

The gene calls are TRBV6-2 or TRBV6-3 and TRBJ1-2, with D possibly matching TRBD1 (5 bases). Trimming pared 0 bases from V and 3 bases from J, leaving 20 bases between. CDR1 and CDR2 from the germline V gene are MNHEY and SVGEGT. This CDR3 contains 18 residues. CDR3 amino acids: CASSYSRVRVSGDYGYTF. The CDR3 DNA reads as TGTGCCAGCAGTTACTCCAGAGTCAGGGTGTCGGGAGACTATGGCTACACCTTC.

In the case of this clonotype: The junction departs from the called germline gene at one end, perhaps through a read error. In DNA, the CDR3 is TGTGCCAGCAGCTTTCGGACTAGCGGGGGGGCCGGGAATGAGCAGTTCTTC. Amino acids: CASSFRTSGGAGNEQFF. V gene TRBV5-3 combines with J gene TRBJ2-1, with 15 bases lining up with TRBD2. Being an ORF, TRBV5-3 has a function that is uncertain. This CDR3 is built from 17 residues.

This clonotype was counted at least ten times. This chain connects TRBV7-9 to TRBJ1-6, with D unresolved. CDR1 SEHNR and CDR2 FQNEAQ come from the germline V gene (reference sequence). V was trimmed by 8 bases and J by 6 bases, leaving 8 bases between them. CDR3 length equals 12 residues. The CDR3 DNA reads TGTGCCAGCGGCCCTCCTAATTCACCCCTCCACTTT. This translates into CASGPPNSPLHF.